A selection of T cell receptor beta chains follows, all from one sample in a study of OX40 agonist ivuxolimab in advanced cancers. Assay used: immunoSEQ multiplex PCR; TCRdb lists only in-frame clones, some missing. In the table there are roughly 70,000 clones, roughly 83% of which are singletons. The starting material was CD4+ or CD8+ T cells sorted from blood, obtained in a trial of the OX40 agonist ivuxolimab. Receptor source: an adult with an advanced solid tumor such as melanoma, head and neck, liver or kidney cancer. CDR3s include the opening cysteine and the closing phenylalanine or tryptophan. A D gene is named only where the DNA matches it firmly.

TRBV27,TRBJ1-1,NA,CASSLLGGTEAFF
TRBV18,TRBJ2-7,NA,CASSPSGQPYYEQYF
TRBV5-1,TRBJ2-5,TRBD2,CASRGGGPQETQYF
TRBV7-3,TRBJ1-1,NA,CASSLRAANTEAFF
TRBV6-6,TRBJ1-2,NA,CASSYVGRGYTF
TRBV30,TRBJ1-2,TRBD1,CAWLDRSRYGYTF
TRBV9,TRBJ2-1,NA,CASSVVGPPQFF
TRBV6-4,TRBJ1-2,TRBD1,CASSRTGGEGYTF
TRBV4-3,TRBJ2-6,TRBD1,CASSPGTGGVLTF
TRBV6-5,NA,TRBD1,CASRTYGTGGYEQYF
TRBV2,TRBJ1-2,NA,CASSAGTTYGYTF
TRBV21-1,TRBJ2-7,NA,CASSHLPEGRSYEQYF
TRBV5-1,TRBJ2-4,TRBD1,CASSLQGADIQYF
TRBV6-1,TRBJ2-5,NA,CASSEVPSWVETQYF
TRBV30,TRBJ2-5,TRBD2,CAWSVGGEETQYF
TRBV5-1,TRBJ2-3,NA,CASSPLLGSTDTQYF
TRBV19,TRBJ2-6,NA,CASSILGTGANVLTF
TRBV7-9,TRBJ1-1,NA,CASSLAPGVAEAFF
TRBV5-1,TRBJ1-4,NA,CASSFDPNMGVREKLFF
TRBV5-8,TRBJ1-6,NA,CASREWAGRSNSPLHF
TRBV18,TRBJ2-7,TRBD1,CASSPLGQGYEQYF
TRBV20-1,TRBJ1-2,NA,CSGGRDYGYTF
TRBV6-1,TRBJ2-1,TRBD2,CASSEGGRDYEQFF